The present T cell receptor beta chain was sequenced within a study of blood T cell repertoires in COVID-19 (TCRdb year 2020). For the wider study: Samples from collaborators originated in the United States, Italy and Spain and spanned both the acute and convalescent phases of COVID-19. The prospective study material was composed of cDNA or gDNA derived from T cells, B-cell-depleted T cells, or PBMCs. The dataset comprised deeply sampled blood TCRbeta repertoires from subjects exposed to, actively infected with, or recovered from COVID-19. The repertoires were made available in a free public database intended to serve as a resource for research on the immune response to SARS-CoV-2. The samples were drawn from two sources: the first 160 participants of the ongoing ImmuneRACE study, and 1,000 to 1,500 subjects contributed by 6 global collaborators. Nearly every sample came with metadata listing a de-identified subject ID, COVID-19 status, age in years and sex. Where HLA class I and class II types were available, the types were taken from metadata supplied by the sample provider, not from assay-based typing. The paper as a whole reports these results and caveats: How much clinical and demographic metadata was included differed by source and by participant, and the metadata was provided uncurated.

This clone was recorded once. The antigen it recognizes is unknown. No clone much larger than this one lies a single base away; base qualities are absent. V is shortened by 4 bases, J by 4 bases, and the region joining them spans 15 bases. CDR1 SGHRS and CDR2 YFSETQ were looked up in the germline V gene. Counted from cysteine to phenylalanine, this CDR3 has 15 amino acids. Only CDR3 DNA remains: 45 bases, in frame from the first base. The collaborating institutions used their own protocols to collect whole blood in K2EDTA tubes. For TCRbeta analysis, collaborators shipped samples as frozen whole blood, isolated PBMCs, or DNA extracted from either of those sample types. TCRbeta CDR3 regions were amplified from genomic DNA using the immunoSEQ Assay, a bias-controlled multiplex PCR. For the original study's pipeline: The number of nucleated cells in each sample was estimated by amplification of reference gene primers within the assay. To quantify the absolute abundance of each unique TCRbeta CDR3 rearrangement, sequence reads were collapsed and filtered. For each sample, productive Simpson clonality was calculated as the square root of Simpson's diversity index across productive rearrangements. The clones in this table, taken by TCRdb from immuneACCESS, are in-frame only. Not every clone is retained; where verified, under half of the shortfall comes from an unresolved V gene, and the cause of the rest is unknown. V and J calls plus clone size are reproduced from that table; the DNA served to infer D and trimming. This sample gives almost 80,000 clones in total; roughly four fifths of them show up just once. Jointly, the top ten make up approximately 39% of the sample.

The sequenced material came from peripheral blood. The sequence is built from TRBV5-1 and TRBJ2-1; perhaps TRBD2 is the D gene, with 6 bases matching. This TCR derives from a woman between 65 and 79 years old with acute or convalescent COVID-19. In nucleotide form, the sequence is TGCGCCAGCAGCGTATTAGCGGAGGGGTACAATGAGCAGTTCTTC. Its translation reads: CASSVLAEGYNEQFF.